This paragraph covers one T cell receptor beta chain sequence. Its antigen is not yet known. One base away there is no much larger clone; base qualities are not given. Deletion took 2 bases off V and 5 bases off J, with a span of 19 bases between the germline ends. The germline V gene provides CDR1 MDHEN and CDR2 SYDVKM. Counted from cysteine to phenylalanine, this CDR3 has 17 amino acids. Only the CDR3 DNA stays, 51 bases, in frame from base 1. This entry belongs to a study of blood T cell repertoires in COVID-19 (dated by TCRdb to the early 2020s). Study-wide context: Samples from collaborators originated in the United States, Italy and Spain and spanned both the acute and convalescent phases of COVID-19. Where available, HLA class I and class II types were obtained from metadata supplied by the sample provider rather than from assay-based typing. Nearly every sample came with metadata listing a de-identified subject ID, COVID-19 status, age in years and sex. The dataset comprised deeply sampled blood TCRbeta repertoires from subjects exposed to, actively infected with, or recovered from COVID-19. The samples were drawn from two sources: the first 160 participants of the ongoing ImmuneRACE study, and 1,254 subjects contributed by 6 global collaborators. The repertoires were released in a freely available public database intended as a resource for research on the immune response to SARS-CoV-2. The prospective study material was composed of cDNA or gDNA derived from T cells, B-cell-depleted T cells, or PBMCs.

TCRbeta CDR3 regions were amplified from genomic DNA by means of the immunoSEQ Assay, a bias-controlled multiplex PCR. Turning to the authors' computational methods: The number of nucleated cells in each sample was estimated from the amplification of reference gene primers within the assay. Sequence reads were collapsed and filtered to measure the absolute abundance of every unique TCRbeta CDR3 rearrangement. For each sample, productive Simpson clonality was calculated by taking the square root of Simpson's diversity index across productive rearrangements. As stored in TCRdb, this immuneACCESS dataset retains in-frame rearrangements with V and J assigned. A fraction of the clones does not appear; measured against another copy, unresolved V genes explain less than half of the discrepancy, and the remainder lacks a known reason. The V and J calls and the clone size are those of that table, but D and trimming were determined from the DNA. Present in this sample are 90,000 to 120,000 clones, roughly nine tenths of which were seen just once. The ten largest make up approximately 4.9% of the sample.

The collaborating institutions used their own protocols to collect whole blood in K2EDTA tubes. For TCRbeta analysis, collaborator samples were shipped as frozen whole blood, as isolated PBMCs, or as DNA extracted from either sample type. Results and caveats for the whole study, not just this receptor: How much clinical and demographic metadata was included differed by source and by participant, and the metadata was provided uncurated.

Input material: peripheral blood. The chain is assembled from TRBV28 and TRBJ2-1, and possibly TRBD2, on 6 matching bases. This TCR derives from a middle-aged man with active or convalescent COVID-19. The CDR3 reads CASSLLEGPTFDNEQFF. DNA sequence: TGTGCCAGCAGTTTACTGGAGGGGCCCACATTTGACAATGAGCAGTTCTTC.